Below, 20 T cell receptor beta chains from the same sample are listed, as sequenced in a study of blood T cells in healthy people across ages. Together with a sample-barcoded 5' primer, a J-beta primer mix was included in a second PCR lasting roughly 6 to 12 cycles. In TCRdb, the 5' RACE reads were re-called with MiXCR into one record per CDR3 protein. Of just under 550,000 distinct CDR3 sequences listed, 20% to 30% are singletons. These data also formed part of another study, on T cells of mothers and their children.

Material for sequencing was blood. Source of these receptors: a boy aged 5 to 17 in good health.

This clonotype was observed at least ten times. The chain recombines TRBV14 with TRBJ2-5, with D tentatively TRBD2 (6 bases). The V end lost 4 bases, the J end lost 5 bases, and 14 bases lay between the germline ends. There are 14 residues in the CDR3. Germline V gene sequence: CDR1 SGHDN, CDR2 FVKESK. The CDR3 is CASSPGGLWETQYF. In DNA form, the CDR3 reads TGTGCCAGCAGCCCAGGAGGACTATGGGAGACCCAGTACTTC.

A word on this clonotype: Germline is not matched at one junction end, which may reflect a read error. The chain couples TRBV7-2 to TRBJ2-1; 7 bases match TRBD2. The CDR3 extends over 19 amino acids. Germline loops: CDR1 SGHTA, CDR2 FQGNSA. As DNA, the CDR3 is TGTGCCAGCAGCCAACCCAAGGCGGGGGTCTCGAGCTCCTACAATGGGCAGTTCTTC. It is translated as CASSQPKAGVSSSYNGQFF.

The gene calls are TRBV5-4 and TRBJ2-5; D may correspond to TRBD1 or TRBD2 (5 bases each). V was pared by 2 bases and J by 13 bases, with 15 bases between. The CDR3 length is 12 residues. Germline V gene data show CDR1 as SGHNT and CDR2 as YYREEE (reference sequence). The CDR3 coding sequence is TGTGCCAGCAGCTTCGGGGACGGGGAGCGGTACTTC. It is translated as CASSFGDGERYF. Complete variable domain (other parts from reference TRBV5-4 and TRBJ2-5): ETGVTQSPTHLIKTRGQQVTLRCSSQSGHNTVSWYQQALGQGPQFIFQYYREEENGRGNFPPRFSGLQFPNYSSELNVNALELDDSALYLCASSFGDGERYFGPGTRLLVL.

This chain connects TRBV6-6 to TRBJ1-4; TRBD1 agrees at 9 bases. The CDR3 sequence is 14 residues long. Trimming removed 5 bases from V and 8 bases from J; junction bases left unmatched: 6. CDR1 is MNHNY and CDR2 is SVGAGI in the germline V gene (reference sequence). This CDR3 reads CASSRDRAREKLFF. As DNA, the CDR3 is TGTGCCAGCAGTAGGGACAGGGCGAGGGAAAAACTGTTTTTT.

The CDR3 DNA sequence: TGTGCCAGCAGGAGGGACAGCGAAAAAGCTTTCTTT. It yields the protein CASRRDSEKAFF. The chain uses TRBV7-2 and TRBJ1-1; 7 nucleotides agree with TRBD1. Germline CDR1 reads SGHTA; CDR2 reads FQGNSA. The length of the CDR3 is 12 residues. Losses at the gene ends were 6 bases for V and 9 bases for J; bases not matched to a gene: 7.

This clonotype came up a few times. This chain uses TRBV9 with TRBJ2-5, with 12 positions matching TRBD2. The J call could be wrong; TRBJ2-1 is a better fit for the DNA end. The CDR3 sequence is 15 residues long. Germline CDR1 SGDLS, CDR2 YYNGEE. The CDR3 is CASSARLAGVYEQFF. CDR3 nucleotides: TGTGCCAGCAGCGCGAGACTAGCGGGAGTTTATGAGCAGTTCTTC.

The V gene is TRBV19, the J gene TRBJ1-5; 7 positions agree with TRBD1. J was trimmed by 3 bases and V by 3 bases; bases with no gene match: 8. CDR1 is LNHDA, CDR2 SQIVND, per germline (reference sequence). The CDR3 loop spans 16 amino acids. This CDR3 reads CASSIVGTAYNQPQHF. The CDR3 DNA reads TGTGCCAGTAGTATTGTCGGGACAGCTTACAATCAGCCCCAGCATTTT.

Points on this clonotype: The germline gene is not matched at one end of the junction; a read error may be the cause. The rearrangement links TRBV2 to TRBJ2-1; D possibly corresponds to TRBD2 (6 bases). Per the germline V gene, CDR1 is SNHLY and CDR2 is FYNNEI. This CDR3 has 15 residues. CDR3 in amino acids: CVSSEWELEGHEQFF. The CDR3 nucleotides are TGTGTCAGCAGTGAGTGGGAACTGGAGGGCCATGAGCAGTTCTTC.

This clonotype was counted a few times. The chain is built from TRBV15 and TRBJ2-4; weak D call: TRBD2 (5 bases). The CDR3 runs to 14 residues. CDR1 is LNHNV and CDR2 is YYDKDF in the germline V gene (reference sequence). The germline V and J ends were trimmed by 9 bases and 8 bases, with 20 bases remaining between them. The CDR3 region is CATPGSPRDDIQYF. CDR3 coding DNA: TGTGCCACACCAGGATCCCCGAGGGATGACATTCAGTACTTC. Full variable domain (missing parts from reference TRBV15 and TRBJ2-4): DAMVIQNPRYQVTQFGKPVTLSCSQTLNHNVMYWYQQKSSQAPKLLFHYYDKDFNNEADTPDNFQSRRPNTSFCFLDIRSPGLGDTAMYLCATPGSPRDDIQYFGAGTRLSVL.

This clonotype was counted between two and nine times. This chain joins TRBV29-1 and TRBJ2-5; D call uncertain. The J call may be wrong; the DNA end is better matched by TRBJ2-1. The CDR3 spans 14 residues. Germline V CDR1 and CDR2: SQVTM, ANQGSEA. The CDR3, as DNA: TGCAGCGTTAAGGCGTCAACTATATACAATGAGCAGTTCTTC. This codes for CSVKASTIYNEQFF.

This clonotype was counted at least ten times. This chain uses TRBV12-3 or TRBV12-4 with TRBJ1-3, with 7 bases fitting TRBD1. The CDR3 covers 15 residues. V lost 6 bases and J lost 4; bases outside the gene matches: 9. The chain's CDR3 is CASRTSGTAGNTIYF. The CDR3 nucleotides read TGTGCCAGCAGGACCTCAGGGACAGCCGGAAACACCATATATTTT.

This chain connects TRBV7-4 to TRBJ2-4, with D perhaps matching TRBD1 (6 bases). CDR3 length: 18 residues. The V gene lost 2 bases and the J gene lost 4 bases, with 21 bases spanning the gap. From germline, CDR1 is SGHVT and CDR2 SQSDAQ. CDR3: CASSLYLHIGDKKNIQYF. CDR3 bases: TGTGCCAGCAGCTTATATCTCCATATTGGGGACAAGAAAAACATTCAGTACTTC.

This clonotype was counted a few times. The chain recombines TRBV21-1 with TRBJ2-5. TRBV21-1 is labeled a pseudogene. The CDR3 sequence is 9 residues long. The chain's CDR3 is CATLCAQYF. The CDR3 nucleotides read TGTGCCACCTTGTGTGCCCAGTACTTC.

This rearrangement joins TRBV11-2 to TRBJ2-4; TRBD2 matches at 9 bases. Germline V lookup: CDR1 SGHAT, CDR2 FQNNGV. CDR3 length equals 13 residues. With V trimmed by 5 bases and J by 8 bases, 4 bases remained unmatched. The CDR3 sequence is CASSRAGGYIQYF. The CDR3 DNA follows: TGTGCCAGCAGCCGAGCGGGAGGATACATTCAGTACTTC. The whole variable domain, remainder taken from reference TRBV11-2 and TRBJ2-4, is EAGVAQSPRYKIIEKRQSVAFWCNPISGHATLYWYQQILGQGPKLLIQFQNNGVVDDSQLPKDRFSAERLKGVDSTLKIQPAKLEDSAVYLCASSRAGGYIQYFGAGTRLSVL.

The chain has TRBV6-1 and TRBJ1-2, with D possibly matching TRBD1 (6 bases). Deletions cut 7 bases from V and 1 base from J, with 16 bases between. Germline CDR1 is MNHNS and CDR2 is SASEGT. The CDR3 totals 15 residues. CDR3 amino acids: CASTRRTDYNYGYTF. In DNA form, the CDR3 reads TGTGCCAGCACCCGAAGGACAGATTATAACTATGGCTACACCTTC.

The rearrangement links TRBV2 to TRBJ2-1; 12 bases map to TRBD2. The CDR3 consists of 15 residues. J was trimmed by 7 bases and V by 1 base; bases with no gene match: 2. Germline lookup yields CDR1 SNHLY and CDR2 FYNNEI. Written as DNA, the CDR3 is TGTGCCAGCAGTGAAGTCACTAGCGGGAGGAATGAGCAGTTCTTC. Translating it yields CASSEVTSGRNEQFF.

V usage is TRBV2 and J usage is TRBJ2-3; perhaps TRBD1 as D (6 bases). The CDR3 loop spans 16 amino acids. Looked up from germline, CDR1 is SNHLY and CDR2 is FYNNEI. V dropped 0 bases and J dropped 2 bases, with 12 bases sitting between them. This chain's CDR3 is CASSEAKDSLTDTQYF. The CDR3 DNA follows: TGTGCCAGCAGTGAAGCCAAGGACAGCCTCACAGATACGCAGTATTTT.

This clonotype showed up many times. The chain joins TRBV7-8 to TRBJ1-4; 7 positions agree with TRBD1. The ends lost 5 bases at V and 5 bases at J; junction bases unmatched: 8. Germline assignment: CDR1 SGHVS and CDR2 FQNEAQ. The CDR3 consists of 15 residues. The CDR3 spells CASSQGGGENEKLFF. CDR3 nucleotide sequence: TGTGCCAGCAGCCAGGGGGGCGGGGAGAATGAAAAACTGTTTTTT.

In this sample, this clonotype turned up a few times. V gene TRBV20-1 combines with J gene TRBJ2-1; the match to TRBD2 covers 10 bases. Germline lookup yields CDR1 DFQATT and CDR2 SNEGSKA (reference sequence). With 2 bases clipped from V and 2 bases from J, the junction kept 6 bases outside the gene matches. The CDR3 is 16 amino acids. The CDR3 nucleotides read TGCAGTGCTAGACCCATAAGCGGGAGGGCCTACAATGAGCAGTTCTTC. Its protein product is CSARPISGRAYNEQFF.

This clonotype came up a few times. This chain joins TRBV10-3 and TRBJ2-3; TRBD2 matches at 9 bases. The CDR3 covers 17 residues. Germline CDR1 reads ENHRY; CDR2 reads SYGVKD. After removal of 4 bases from V and 2 bases from J, the junction contained 10 bases not matched to a gene. CDR3 nucleotide sequence: TGTGCCATCAGTGGGTTAGCGGGGGAACCACCCACAGATACGCAGTATTTT. Translated: CAISGLAGEPPTDTQYF.